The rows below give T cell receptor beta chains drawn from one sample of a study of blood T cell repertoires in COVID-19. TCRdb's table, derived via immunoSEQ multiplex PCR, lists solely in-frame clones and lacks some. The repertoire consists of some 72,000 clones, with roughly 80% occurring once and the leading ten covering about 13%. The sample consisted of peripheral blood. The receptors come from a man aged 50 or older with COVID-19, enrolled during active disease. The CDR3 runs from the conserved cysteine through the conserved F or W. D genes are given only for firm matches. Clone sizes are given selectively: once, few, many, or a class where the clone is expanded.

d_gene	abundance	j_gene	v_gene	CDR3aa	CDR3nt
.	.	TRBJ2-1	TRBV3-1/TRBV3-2	CASSQDGSIYNEQFF	TGTGCCAGCAGCCAAGATGGCTCGATCTACAATGAGCAGTTCTTC
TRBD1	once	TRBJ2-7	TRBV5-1	CASSFEGQGFGEQYF	TGCGCCAGCAGCTTTGAAGGACAGGGTTTTGGGGAGCAGTACTTC
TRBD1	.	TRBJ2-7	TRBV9	CASSEGTGVRVPYEQYF	TGTGCCAGCAGCGAGGGGACAGGGGTAAGGGTACCCTACGAGCAGTACTTC
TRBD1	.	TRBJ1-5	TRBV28	CASTDRANQPQHF	TGTGCCAGCACGGACAGGGCTAATCAGCCCCAGCATTTT
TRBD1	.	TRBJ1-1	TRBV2	CASSDRTGGVMNTEAFF	TGTGCCAGCAGTGATAGGACAGGGGGGGTGATGAACACTGAAGCTTTCTTT
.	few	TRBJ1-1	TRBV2	CAIATGIYMNTEAFF	TGTGCCATCGCGACAGGAATTTATATGAACACTGAAGCTTTCTTT
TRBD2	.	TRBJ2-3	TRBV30	CAWGRGSPDTQYF	TGTGCCTGGGGTCGCGGGAGTCCAGATACGCAGTATTTT
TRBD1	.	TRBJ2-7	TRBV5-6	CASSSPGTDYEQYF	TGTGCCAGCAGCTCCCCCGGGACAGACTACGAGCAGTACTTC
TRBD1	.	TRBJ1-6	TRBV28	CASSSFGQGRGSPLHF	TGTGCCAGCAGTTCCTTTGGACAGGGGAGAGGATCACCCCTCCACTTT
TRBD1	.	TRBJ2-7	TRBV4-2	CASSQDPGTGGYEQYF	TGTGCCAGCAGCCAAGACCCCGGGACAGGGGGCTACGAGCAGTACTTC